This T cell receptor (beta chain) was found in a study of post-analysis software for immune sequencing data. General study points: When compared against controls, multiple sclerosis patients showed significantly lower normalized Chao1 diversity. In patients, TRBV5-6, TRBV5-1 and TRBV20-1 belonged to roughly five TRBV segments found more frequently than in controls.

This clonotype was observed a few times. Its antigen is not identified. The V gene lost 2 bases and the J gene lost 6 bases, with 5 bases spanning the gap. The CDR3 is made up of 11 amino acids. CDR1 and CDR2 from the germline V gene are LNHNV and YYDKDF (reference sequence). TCR beta cDNA libraries included unique molecular identifiers. TCRdb itself ran the PCR reads through MiXCR, one entry per CDR3 protein. This sample has about 820,000 distinct CDR3 sequences, with approximately 57% found just once. This chain links TRBV15 with TRBJ2-7; D unresolved. Sequencing input: blood. The TCR comes from a girl between 10 and 17 years old with multiple sclerosis. CDR3 sequence: CATSRFGEQYF. CDR3 nucleotides: TGTGCCACCAGCAGATTTGGCGAGCAGTACTTC.